This T cell receptor (beta chain) was identified during a study of monozygotic twins with cystic fibrosis. General observations from the study: Shared CDR3 numbers were not associated with age, concordance or severity.

Method: immunoSEQ multiplex PCR; TCRdb's copy keeps in-frame clones and lacks some. The table has approximately 34,000 clones, nearly 98% seen once. About this clone: The antigen is undetermined.

The length of the CDR3 is 14 residues. CDR1 SGHRS and CDR2 YFSETQ come from the germline V gene. Trimming removed 7 bases from V and 0 bases from J, with 8 bases in between. This sequence joins TRBV5-1 and TRBJ2-6; tentative D call: TRBD1 (5 bases). The source of this sequence is a girl between 2 and 10 years old with cystic fibrosis. Sequencing was carried out using blood. This CDR3 is CASQTVSGANVLTF. The CDR3 region has the DNA TGCGCCAGCCAGACAGTCTCTGGGGCCAACGTCCTGACTTTC.